This T cell receptor (beta chain) was recovered during a study of T cells after yellow fever vaccination. This clonotype was recorded at least ten times. TCRdb processed the 5' RACE reads anew with MiXCR; each CDR3 protein has one entry. Of roughly 150,000 distinct CDR3 sequences in the sample, less than 9.5% were seen once. The TCR was taken from a man aged 30 to 45 who received the YFV17D yellow fever vaccine. The sequencing used CD4+ T cells sorted from PBMCs, collected 5 days after the yellow fever booster vaccination.

The CDR3 DNA reads as TGTGCCAGCAGCTTAGAGATATCTTACAATGAGCAGTTCTTC. Protein product: CASSLEISYNEQFF. V gene TRBV11-2 combines with J gene TRBJ2-1; D is ambiguous. V was clipped by 0 bases and J by 4 bases, with 7 bases between them. Germline values: CDR1 SGHAT, CDR2 FQNNGV. This CDR3 is 14 amino acids long.